The entry that follows covers one TCR beta chain sequence. What it binds is unknown. These data belong to a study of OX40 agonist ivuxolimab in advanced cancers. Study information: From roughly 20 to 90 years was the age range, with a mean of approximately 63 years, and 70% to 85% were male. Study-wide points: At doses 0.1 to 3.0 mg/kg, CD4+ and CD8+ clones expanded.

CDR1 is MDHEN, CDR2 SYDVKM, per germline. The CDR3 spans 12 residues. Germline trimming cut 5 bases from V and 8 bases from J; bases unmatched to any gene: 4. The table came from immunoSEQ multiplex PCR; TCRdb's copy has only in-frame clones and leaves some out. In the table there are tens of thousands of clones, around 90% of which are singletons. This chain links TRBV28 with TRBJ1-2; 8 nucleotides match TRBD1. The sequences come from CD4+ or CD8+ T cells sorted from blood, collected in a trial of the OX40 agonist ivuxolimab. The sequence came from an adult with an advanced solid tumor such as melanoma, head and neck, liver or kidney cancer. The CDR3 DNA is TGTGCCAGCAGTCTGACAGGGGACGGCTACACCTTC. Residues: CASSLTGDGYTF.